The 19 T cell receptor beta chains below come from one sample, sequenced in a study of blood T cell repertoires in COVID-19. Sequencing used immunoSEQ multiplex PCR; TCRdb keeps in-frame clones, though not all of them. The sample has approximately 96,000 clones; over 70% are singletons. Input material: peripheral blood. Receptors were obtained from a woman aged 80 or over with acute or convalescent COVID-19.

This chain links TRBV6-5 with TRBJ1-2, with D possibly matching TRBD1 (6 bases). The CDR3 is made up of 13 amino acids. The germline CDR1 and CDR2 sequences are MNHEY and SVGAGI. Trimming shortened V by 6 bases and J by 4 bases, and 12 bases separated the two germline ends. In DNA, the CDR3 is TGTGCCAGCAGCAGCACAGGGACCTATGGCTACACCTTC. Amino acids: CASSSTGTYGYTF.

This chain connects TRBV18 to TRBJ2-3, with TRBD1 matching 7 bases. CDR3 length equals 15 residues. The germline V gene has CDR1 KGHSH and CDR2 LQKENI. Trimming removed 6 bases from V and 2 bases from J; junction bases left unmatched: 8. The CDR3 DNA reads as TGTGCCAGCTCCCGTGGACAGGTTCACACAGATACGCAGTATTTT. This encodes CASSRGQVHTDTQYF.

This chain uses TRBV29-1 with TRBJ2-7; D gene unclear. The CDR3 has 12 residues. V was cut by 4 bases and J by 2 bases, with 9 bases left in between. The germline CDR1 and CDR2 sequences are SQVTM and ANQGSEA. The CDR3 nucleotides read TGCAGCGTTGGTCAGATCCCCTACGAGCAGTACTTC. This translates into CSVGQIPYEQYF.

This chain connects TRBV29-1 to TRBJ1-1; the match to TRBD1 covers 10 bases. The J segment lost 8 bases and the V segment lost 3 bases, leaving 9 bases of the junction unmatched. Germline CDR1 and CDR2: SQVTM and ANQGSEA. There are 14 residues in the CDR3. Here the CDR3 DNA reads TGCAGCGTTGAGAAAACGGGACAGGGGTTGGAAGCTTTCTTT. It yields the protein CSVEKTGQGLEAFF. The whole variable domain, remainder taken from reference TRBV29-1 and TRBJ1-1, is SAVISQKPSRDICQRGTSLTIQCQVDSQVTMMFWYRQQPGQSLTLIATANQGSEATYESGFVIDKFPISRPNLTFSTLTVSNMSPEDSSIYLCSVEKTGQGLEAFFGQGTRLTVV.

V gene TRBV2 combines with J gene TRBJ1-6, with 9 bases fitting TRBD1. This CDR3 spans 15 amino acids. The V gene end was trimmed by 6 bases and the J gene end by 7 bases; junction bases not matched to a gene: 7. Germline loops: CDR1 SNHLY, CDR2 FYNNEI. The CDR3 protein is CASRTDRGVNSPLHF. The CDR3 DNA reads as TGTGCCAGCAGGACCGACAGGGGGGTGAATTCACCCCTCCACTTT.

About this clone itself: The sample has other DNA sequences that encode this CDR3 too. This chain links TRBV2 with TRBJ2-6; maybe TRBD2 (7 bases). The germline gives CDR1 SNHLY, CDR2 FYNNEI. CDR3 length: 18 amino acids. The germline V and J ends were trimmed by 7 bases and 2 bases, with 21 bases remaining between them. Here the CDR3 reads CASTPRGDRGAGANVLTF. As DNA, the CDR3 is TGTGCCAGCACTCCGAGGGGGGACCGGGGGGCTGGGGCCAACGTCCTGACTTTC. Based on the CDR3 plus reference TRBV2 and TRBJ2-6, the full variable domain is EPEVTQTPSHQVTQMGQEVILRCVPISNHLYFYWYRQILGQKVEFLVSFYNNEISEKSEIFDDQFSVERPDGSNFTLKIRSTKLEDSAMYFCASTPRGDRGAGANVLTFGAGSRLTVL.

The gene calls are TRBV4-2 and TRBJ1-1, with TRBD1 matching over 10 bases. Germline CDR1 reads LGHNA; CDR2 reads YNFKEQ. The junction had 5 bases not matched to a gene; V was cut back by 4 bases and J by 0 bases. This CDR3 is 16 amino acids long. The chain's CDR3 is CASSPRTGGVNTEAFF. In nucleotides, the CDR3 is TGTGCCAGCAGCCCTCGGACAGGGGGTGTGAACACTGAAGCTTTCTTT.

The J gene is TRBJ1-5, the V gene TRBV15; D remains ambiguous. Trimming shortened V by 5 bases and J by 7 bases, and 12 bases separated the two germline ends. Germline V lookup: CDR1 LNHNV, CDR2 YYDKDF (reference sequence). CDR3 length: 13 amino acids. This CDR3 reads CATSGPVGQPQHF. The CDR3 nucleotides read TGTGCCACCAGCGGTCCGGTCGGGCAGCCCCAGCATTTT.

This chain connects TRBV11-2 to TRBJ1-1, with D possibly being TRBD1 (6 bases). CDR3 length: 13 amino acids. Deletions cut 5 bases from V and 4 bases from J, with 11 bases between. Germline V lookup: CDR1 SGHAT, CDR2 FQNNGV. CDR3 nucleotides: TGTGCCAGCAGCCCCAGGGGTGGCACTGAAGCTTTCTTT. Its protein product is CASSPRGGTEAFF.

The chain couples TRBV5-6 to TRBJ2-1, with TRBD1 matching over 7 bases. The CDR3 loop spans 16 amino acids. The germline gives CDR1 SGHDT, CDR2 YYEEEE. After removal of 2 bases from V and 4 bases from J, the junction contained 9 bases not matched to a gene. This CDR3 reads CASSLNTGTAYNEQFF. The CDR3 DNA follows: TGTGCCAGCAGCTTAAACACCGGGACAGCATACAATGAGCAGTTCTTC.

As regards this clone: The same CDR3 arises from other DNA sequences in this sample as well. The chain's CDR3 is CASSLSGVRNQPQHF. The CDR3 DNA reads as TGTGCCAGCAGCTTATCAGGGGTTCGGAATCAGCCCCAGCATTTT. The chain combines TRBV7-2 with TRBJ1-5, with TRBD1 as a possible D gene (6 bases). This CDR3 region has 15 residues. V was trimmed by 2 bases and J by 4 bases, leaving 12 bases between them. Germline V CDR1 and CDR2: SGHTA, FQGNSA.

The chain employs TRBV7-8 and TRBJ2-3, with 11 bases that match TRBD2. CDR1 and CDR2 (germline): SGHVS, FQNEAQ. V lost 5 bases, J lost 10 bases, and 14 bases stayed unmatched. The CDR3 is made up of 16 amino acids. This CDR3 reads CASSPQTSGALGAQYF. CDR3 DNA sequence: TGTGCCAGCAGCCCTCAGACTAGCGGGGCTTTAGGGGCGCAGTATTTT.

This clone was observed a single time. The rearrangement joins TRBV5-1 to TRBJ2-2; perhaps TRBD1 as D (5 bases). Germline V gene sequence: CDR1 SGHRS, CDR2 YFSETQ. V was trimmed by 1 base and J by 5 bases, leaving 12 bases between them. The CDR3 loop spans 15 amino acids. CDR3 region: CASSLNIGQTGELFF. For the CDR3, the DNA is TGCGCCAGCAGCTTGAATATCGGACAAACCGGGGAGCTGTTTTTT. Full variable domain (rest looked up from reference TRBV5-1 and TRBJ2-2): KAGVTQTPRYLIKTRGQQVTLSCSPISGHRSVSWYQQTPGQGLQFLFEYFSETQRNKGNFPGRFSGRQFSNSRSEMNVSTLELGDSALYLCASSLNIGQTGELFFGEGSRLTVL.

J is TRBJ1-6 and V is TRBV3-1 (or the pseudogene TRBV3-2); possible D gene TRBD1, 6 bases. From germline, CDR1 is LGHDT and CDR2 YNNKEL (reference sequence). Trimming removed 2 bases from V and 7 bases from J, with 9 bases in between. CDR3 size: 14 residues. CDR3 residues: CASSQQGTNSPLHF. The CDR3 nucleotides are TGTGCCAGCAGCCAACAGGGGACAAATTCACCCCTCCACTTT.

The chain employs TRBV18 and TRBJ1-1, with D possibly TRBD1 on 6 matching bases. Per the germline V gene, CDR1 is KGHSH and CDR2 is LQKENI. Trimming shortened V by 5 bases and J by 4 bases, and 14 bases separated the two germline ends. The CDR3 length is 14 residues. Here the CDR3 DNA reads TGTGCCAGCTCAACAGGGTACGGGGCCACTGAAGCTTTCTTT. This encodes CASSTGYGATEAFF.

The chain couples TRBV28 to TRBJ1-5; no firm D call. The CDR3 runs to 17 residues. V lost 2 bases and J lost 0, with 14 bases in between. CDR1 is MDHEN, CDR2 SYDVKM, per germline. The CDR3 sequence is CASSLASPLHSNQPQHF. CDR3 sequence (DNA): TGTGCCAGCAGTTTAGCGAGCCCGCTCCATAGCAATCAGCCCCAGCATTTT.

This clone was counted a single time. The chain links TRBV28 to TRBJ1-5; D perhaps matches TRBD1 (6 bases). CDR1 and CDR2 from the germline V gene are MDHEN and SYDVKM. The CDR3 loop spans 15 amino acids. With 3 bases removed from V and 9 bases from J, the gap between germline ends came to 18 bases. The CDR3 loop is CASSLAGRGELPQHF. In DNA form, the CDR3 reads TGTGCCAGCAGTTTGGCCGGCAGGGGTGAGCTGCCCCAGCATTTT.

This clone was counted only a few times. The chain joins TRBV10-3 to TRBJ1-2, with D perhaps matching TRBD1 (6 bases). V was clipped by 10 bases and J by 1 base, with 19 bases between them. This CDR3 contains 15 residues. CDR1 and CDR2 from the germline V gene are ENHRY and SYGVKD. CDR3 protein: CATTARGPGNYGYTF. CDR3 nucleotide sequence: TGTGCCACCACCGCGCGGGGGCCGGGTAACTATGGCTACACCTTC.

This clone was seen a single time. The chain couples TRBV2 to TRBJ2-1; no clear D gene. The CDR3 is 11 amino acids. Germline CDR1 reads SNHLY; CDR2 reads FYNNEI. The ends were cut back, 4 bases at V and 7 bases at J, with 5 bases in the middle. The CDR3 region has the DNA TGTGCCAGCAGTGTCAGGAATGAGCAGTTCTTC. Encoded protein: CASSVRNEQFF.